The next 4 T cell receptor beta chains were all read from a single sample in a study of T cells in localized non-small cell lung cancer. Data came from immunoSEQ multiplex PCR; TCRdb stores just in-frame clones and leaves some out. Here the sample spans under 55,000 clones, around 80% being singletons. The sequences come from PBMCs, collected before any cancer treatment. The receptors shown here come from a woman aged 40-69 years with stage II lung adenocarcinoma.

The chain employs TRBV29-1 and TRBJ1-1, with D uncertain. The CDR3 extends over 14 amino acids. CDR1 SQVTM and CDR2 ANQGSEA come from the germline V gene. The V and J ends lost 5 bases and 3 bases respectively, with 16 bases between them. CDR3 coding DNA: TGCAGCGTTAATCCGTTGGAGGGATACACTGAAGCTTTCTTT. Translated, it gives CSVNPLEGYTEAFF.

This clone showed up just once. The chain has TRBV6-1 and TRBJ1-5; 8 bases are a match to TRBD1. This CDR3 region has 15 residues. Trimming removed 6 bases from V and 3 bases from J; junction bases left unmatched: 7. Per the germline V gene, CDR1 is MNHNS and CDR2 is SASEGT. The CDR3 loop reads CASSVRQGNNQPQHF. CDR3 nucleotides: TGTGCCAGCAGCGTCCGACAGGGGAACAATCAGCCCCAGCATTTT.

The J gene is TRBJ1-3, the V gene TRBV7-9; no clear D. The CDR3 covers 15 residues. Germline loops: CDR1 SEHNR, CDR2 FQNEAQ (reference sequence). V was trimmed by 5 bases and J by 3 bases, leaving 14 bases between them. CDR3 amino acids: CASSQTDEGGNTIYF. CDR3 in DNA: TGTGCCAGCAGCCAGACCGACGAGGGTGGAAACACCATATATTTT.

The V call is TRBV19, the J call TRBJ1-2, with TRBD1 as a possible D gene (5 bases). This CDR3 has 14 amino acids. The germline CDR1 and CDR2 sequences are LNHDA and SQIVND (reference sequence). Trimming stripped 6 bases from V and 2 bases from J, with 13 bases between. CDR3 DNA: TGTGCCAGTAGCGGGGGGGTACGAAACTATGGCTACACCTTC. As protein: CASSGGVRNYGYTF. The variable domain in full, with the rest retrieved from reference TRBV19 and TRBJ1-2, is DGGITQSPKYLFRKEGQNVTLSCEQNLNHDAMYWYRQDPGQGLRLIYYSQIVNDFQKGDIAEGYSVSREKKESFPLTVTSAQKNPTAFYLCASSGGVRNYGYTFGSGTRLTVV.